These T cell receptor beta chains were read from a single sample in a study of T-cell memory formation after mild COVID-19. Via MiXCR, TCRdb re-called the 5' RACE reads, giving one row per CDR3 protein. The sample contains around 420,000 distinct CDR3 sequences, 20% to 30% of which appear only once. Input material: PBMCs or a T cell subset sorted from them (not recorded which). The receptors stem from an adult woman who had mild COVID-19 (a few samples of this study predate the infection). Cell type and time point are not known. The CDR3 runs from the conserved cysteine through the conserved F or W. The order of the fields is clone size, V gene, D gene, J gene, CDR3 DNA, CDR3 protein. D genes are given only for firm matches. Size is stated for part of the rows, as once, few or many counts, or as a class when the clone is expanded.

clone size: .; V gene: TRBV7-2; D gene: TRBD2; J gene: TRBJ2-7; CDR3 DNA: TGTGCCAGCATTAACAGCGGGACCTACGAGCAGTACTTC; CDR3 protein: CASINSGTYEQYF
clone size: once; V gene: TRBV7-6; D gene: TRBD2; J gene: TRBJ2-7; CDR3 DNA: TGTGCCAGCAGCTTATACGGGACTAGGATGGCCGAGCAGTACTTC; CDR3 protein: CASSLYGTRMAEQYF
clone size: few; V gene: TRBV9; D gene: .; J gene: TRBJ1-3; CDR3 DNA: TGTGCCAGCAGCGGGGGGGGTTTTGGAAACACCATATATTTT; CDR3 protein: CASSGGGFGNTIYF
clone size: .; V gene: TRBV20-1; D gene: .; J gene: TRBJ2-3; CDR3 DNA: TGCAGTGCTAGACCACTCGGAAGCGGAGATACGCAGTATTTT; CDR3 protein: CSARPLGSGDTQYF
clone size: .; V gene: TRBV2; D gene: TRBD2; J gene: TRBJ2-2; CDR3 DNA: TGTGCCAGCAGTGAAAGCGGGAGCACCGGGGAGCTGTTTTTT; CDR3 protein: CASSESGSTGELFF
clone size: .; V gene: TRBV3-1; D gene: .; J gene: TRBJ1-1; CDR3 DNA: TGTGCCAGCAGCCAAGGACACCGTGGGGAAGCTTTCTTT; CDR3 protein: CASSQGHRGEAFF
clone size: .; V gene: TRBV20-1; D gene: TRBD1; J gene: TRBJ1-4; CDR3 DNA: TGCAGTGCTCCAGCCGCGACAGGGGGTGTAGAAAAACTGTTTTTT; CDR3 protein: CSAPAATGGVEKLFF
clone size: .; V gene: TRBV20-1; D gene: .; J gene: TRBJ2-5; CDR3 DNA: TGCAGTGCAGTAAAGGGAGGTCCGGAGACCCAGTACTTC; CDR3 protein: CSAVKGGPETQYF
clone size: few; V gene: TRBV12-3/TRBV12-4; D gene: .; J gene: TRBJ1-1; CDR3 DNA: TGTGCCAGCAGTTTCACCATGGGGACTGAAGCTTTCTTT; CDR3 protein: CASSFTMGTEAFF
clone size: few; V gene: TRBV4-3; D gene: TRBD1; J gene: TRBJ2-5; CDR3 DNA: TGCGCCAGCAGCCAAGAGGGGACAGGCTCAACCCAGTACTTC; CDR3 protein: CASSQEGTGSTQYF
clone size: many; V gene: TRBV29-1; D gene: .; J gene: TRBJ2-7; CDR3 DNA: TGCAGCGTTGAAGATCATCGTTACGAGCAGTACTTC; CDR3 protein: CSVEDHRYEQYF
clone size: .; V gene: TRBV5-5; D gene: TRBD1; J gene: TRBJ2-1; CDR3 DNA: TGTGCCAGCGCCGACAGGACAGGGGGTAAGAATGAGCAGTTCTTC; CDR3 protein: CASADRTGGKNEQFF
clone size: .; V gene: TRBV29-1; D gene: TRBD2; J gene: TRBJ2-7; CDR3 DNA: TGCAGCGTGCGACTAGCGGGAGGCTACGAGCAGTACTTC; CDR3 protein: CSVRLAGGYEQYF
clone size: few; V gene: TRBV7-2; D gene: .; J gene: TRBJ1-6; CDR3 DNA: TGTGCCAGCAGCTTAGGAGGGGGTATGAAGTATTCACCCCTCCACTTT; CDR3 protein: CASSLGGGMKYSPLHF
clone size: .; V gene: TRBV4-1; D gene: .; J gene: TRBJ2-2; CDR3 DNA: TGCGCCAGCAGCCAAGAGGGTTCCTGGACAGCGAACACCGGGGAGCTGTTTTTT; CDR3 protein: CASSQEGSWTANTGELFF
clone size: few; V gene: TRBV7-2; D gene: .; J gene: TRBJ2-2; CDR3 DNA: TGTGCCAGCAGCTTAGTAGAACAACTAGCCCCCGGGGAGCTGTTTTTT; CDR3 protein: CASSLVEQLAPGELFF
clone size: .; V gene: TRBV7-9; D gene: TRBD1; J gene: TRBJ2-3; CDR3 DNA: TGTGCCAGCAGCAACCTCGGGACAGCAGAGGCAGATACGCAGTATTTT; CDR3 protein: CASSNLGTAEADTQYF
clone size: few; V gene: TRBV2; D gene: TRBD1; J gene: TRBJ2-7; CDR3 DNA: TGTGCCAGCCCGGGGGCCGGGGTTTCAGGGGGCTTCTCCTACGAGCAGTACTTC; CDR3 protein: CASPGAGVSGGFSYEQYF
clone size: .; V gene: TRBV20-1; D gene: .; J gene: TRBJ2-7; CDR3 DNA: TGCAGTGCTAGAGATCAGCGTAGACAGCCGATGAACGAGCAGTACTTC; CDR3 protein: CSARDQRRQPMNEQYF
clone size: .; V gene: TRBV7-2; D gene: .; J gene: TRBJ2-7; CDR3 DNA: TGTGCCAGCAGCCCAGAACAGGATAACTCCTACGAGCAGTACTTC; CDR3 protein: CASSPEQDNSYEQYF
clone size: few; V gene: TRBV7-2; D gene: TRBD1; J gene: TRBJ1-1; CDR3 DNA: TGTGCCAGCAGCCCGGCCGGGACAGGGGTTTCTGAAGCTTTCTTT; CDR3 protein: CASSPAGTGVSEAFF
clone size: .; V gene: TRBV19; D gene: .; J gene: TRBJ1-2; CDR3 DNA: TGTGCCAGTAGTATCGTGGACGGCTTTGAAGGCTACACCTTC; CDR3 protein: CASSIVDGFEGYTF
clone size: few; V gene: TRBV21-1; D gene: .; J gene: TRBJ2-4; CDR3 DNA: TGTGCCAGCAGCAAAGACCGGGAATCGGCCAAAAACATTCAGTACTTC; CDR3 protein: CASSKDRESAKNIQYF
clone size: few; V gene: TRBV29-1; D gene: TRBD1; J gene: TRBJ1-1; CDR3 DNA: TGCAGCGTTGGACAGGGGGCTGAAGCTTTCTTT; CDR3 protein: CSVGQGAEAFF
clone size: .; V gene: TRBV18; D gene: .; J gene: TRBJ1-1; CDR3 DNA: TGTGCCAGCTCACCCAGGGCGAGGAACACTGAAGCTTTCTTT; CDR3 protein: CASSPRARNTEAFF
clone size: .; V gene: TRBV7-8; D gene: .; J gene: TRBJ1-4; CDR3 DNA: TGTGCCAGCAGCTTAGCTTGGGGGGCAACTAATGAAAAACTGTTTTTT; CDR3 protein: CASSLAWGATNEKLFF
clone size: .; V gene: TRBV20-1; D gene: TRBD1; J gene: TRBJ2-7; CDR3 DNA: TGCAGTGCTAGCTGGGACAGGGGGGTTTCCTACGAGCAGTACTTC; CDR3 protein: CSASWDRGVSYEQYF
clone size: .; V gene: TRBV2; D gene: TRBD1; J gene: TRBJ2-3; CDR3 DNA: TGTGCCAGCGGGCGAGACAGGGGATCGAATACGCAGTATTTT; CDR3 protein: CASGRDRGSNTQYF
clone size: .; V gene: TRBV29-1; D gene: .; J gene: TRBJ1-1; CDR3 DNA: TGCAGCGTTGAATGGGGACCGAACACTGAAGCTTTCTTT; CDR3 protein: CSVEWGPNTEAFF
clone size: .; V gene: TRBV20-1; D gene: .; J gene: TRBJ1-5; CDR3 DNA: TGCAGTGCTCTCATACCGGGACTGAGCAATCAGCCCCAGCATTTT; CDR3 protein: CSALIPGLSNQPQHF
clone size: .; V gene: TRBV20-1; D gene: .; J gene: TRBJ2-5; CDR3 DNA: TGCAGTGCTAGAGGCTCGGCTAGCAGCCAAGAGACCCAGTACTTC; CDR3 protein: CSARGSASSQETQYF
clone size: few; V gene: TRBV20-1; D gene: .; J gene: TRBJ2-1; CDR3 DNA: TGCAGTGCTAGAGATGAAGTCCCCGACTCCTACAATGAGCAGTTCTTC; CDR3 protein: CSARDEVPDSYNEQFF
clone size: .; V gene: TRBV9; D gene: .; J gene: TRBJ1-1; CDR3 DNA: TGTGCCAGCAGCCCGATATTAGCGAGCACTGAAGCTTTCTTT; CDR3 protein: CASSPILASTEAFF
clone size: few; V gene: TRBV11-2; D gene: .; J gene: TRBJ2-1; CDR3 DNA: TGTGCCAGCAGCTTAGCAGCGGAGGAGTTCTTC; CDR3 protein: CASSLAAEEFF
clone size: .; V gene: TRBV7-8; D gene: TRBD1; J gene: TRBJ1-1; CDR3 DNA: TGTGCCAGCAGCTTAGAACCGACAGGGTCTGAAGCTTTCTTT; CDR3 protein: CASSLEPTGSEAFF
clone size: few; V gene: TRBV11-2; D gene: .; J gene: TRBJ1-2; CDR3 DNA: TGTGCCAGCAGCTCTTACAAAGACAGGCCAGGTACTACAGGCTACACCTTC; CDR3 protein: CASSSYKDRPGTTGYTF